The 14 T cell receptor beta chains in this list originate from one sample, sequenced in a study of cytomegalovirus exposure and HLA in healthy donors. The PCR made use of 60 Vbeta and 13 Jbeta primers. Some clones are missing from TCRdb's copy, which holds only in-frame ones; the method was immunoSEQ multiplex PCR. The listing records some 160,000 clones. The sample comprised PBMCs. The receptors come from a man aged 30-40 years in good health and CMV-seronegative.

The CDR3 is CASSQEGGWAEAFF. The CDR3 nucleotides read TGCGCCAGCAGCCAAGAGGGGGGATGGGCTGAAGCTTTCTTT. The chain joins TRBV4-3 to TRBJ1-1; maybe TRBD1 (5 bases). CDR3 length: 14 residues. The V gene's germline CDR1 is LGHNA and CDR2 YSLEER. Trimming removed 0 bases at V and 6 bases at J, with 11 bases between.

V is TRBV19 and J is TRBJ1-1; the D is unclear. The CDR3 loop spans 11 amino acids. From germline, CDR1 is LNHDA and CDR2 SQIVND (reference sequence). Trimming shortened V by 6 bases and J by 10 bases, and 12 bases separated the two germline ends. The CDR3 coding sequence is TGTGCCAGTAGGTACAGTGGAGGAGCTTTCTTT. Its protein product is CASRYSGGAFF.

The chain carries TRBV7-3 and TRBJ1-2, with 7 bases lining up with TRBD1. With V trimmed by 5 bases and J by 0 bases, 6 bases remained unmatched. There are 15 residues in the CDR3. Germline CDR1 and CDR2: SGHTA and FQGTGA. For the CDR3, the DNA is TGTGCCAGCAGCCCAACCGGGACAGCTAACTATGGCTACACCTTC. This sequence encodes CASSPTGTANYGYTF.

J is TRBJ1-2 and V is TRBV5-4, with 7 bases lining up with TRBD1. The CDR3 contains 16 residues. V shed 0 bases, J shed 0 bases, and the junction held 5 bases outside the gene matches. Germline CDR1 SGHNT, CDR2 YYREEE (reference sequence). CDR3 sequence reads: CASSLAGTEANYGYTF. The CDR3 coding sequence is TGTGCCAGCAGCTTGGCCGGGACAGAAGCTAACTATGGCTACACCTTC. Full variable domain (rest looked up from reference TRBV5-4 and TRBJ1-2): ETGVTQSPTHLIKTRGQQVTLRCSSQSGHNTVSWYQQALGQGPQFIFQYYREEENGRGNFPPRFSGLQFPNYSSELNVNALELDDSALYLCASSLAGTEANYGYTFGSGTRLTVV.

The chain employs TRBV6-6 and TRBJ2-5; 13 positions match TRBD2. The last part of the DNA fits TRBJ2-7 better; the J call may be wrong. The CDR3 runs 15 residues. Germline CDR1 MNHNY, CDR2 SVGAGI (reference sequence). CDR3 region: CASSYPGTSGNEQYF. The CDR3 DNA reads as TGTGCCAGCAGTTACCCCGGGACTAGCGGGAACGAGCAGTACTTC.

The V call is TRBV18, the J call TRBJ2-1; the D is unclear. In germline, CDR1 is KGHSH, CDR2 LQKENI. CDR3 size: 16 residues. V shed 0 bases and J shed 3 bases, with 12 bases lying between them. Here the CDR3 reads CASSPPSYTLYNEQFF. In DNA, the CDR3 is TGTGCCAGCTCACCACCGAGCTATACCCTCTACAATGAGCAGTTCTTC. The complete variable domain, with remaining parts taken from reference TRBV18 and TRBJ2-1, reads NAGVMQNPRHLVRRRGQEARLRCSPMKGHSHVYWYRQLPEEGLKFMVYLQKENIIDESGMPKERFSAEFPKEGPSILRIQQVVRGDSAAYFCASSPPSYTLYNEQFFGPGTRLTVL.

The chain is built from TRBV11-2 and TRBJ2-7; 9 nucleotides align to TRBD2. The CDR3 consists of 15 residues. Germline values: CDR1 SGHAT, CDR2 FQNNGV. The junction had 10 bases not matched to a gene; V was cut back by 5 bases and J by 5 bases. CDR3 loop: CASSEPGLASHEQYF. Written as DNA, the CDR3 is TGTGCCAGCAGCGAGCCGGGACTAGCTTCCCACGAGCAGTACTTC.

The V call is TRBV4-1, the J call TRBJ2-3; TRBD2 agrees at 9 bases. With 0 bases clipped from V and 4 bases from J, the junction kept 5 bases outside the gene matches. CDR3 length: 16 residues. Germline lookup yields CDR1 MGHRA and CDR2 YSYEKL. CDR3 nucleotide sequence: TGCGCCAGCAGCCAAGATCGGGCGGGAGGGTCAGATACGCAGTATTTT. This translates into CASSQDRAGGSDTQYF.

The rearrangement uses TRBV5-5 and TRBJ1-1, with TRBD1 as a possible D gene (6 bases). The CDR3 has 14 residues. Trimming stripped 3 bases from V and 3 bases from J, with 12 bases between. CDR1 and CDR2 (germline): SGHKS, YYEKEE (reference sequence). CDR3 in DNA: TGTGCCAGCAGCTGGGAGGGGGACCACACTGAAGCTTTCTTT. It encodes CASSWEGDHTEAFF.

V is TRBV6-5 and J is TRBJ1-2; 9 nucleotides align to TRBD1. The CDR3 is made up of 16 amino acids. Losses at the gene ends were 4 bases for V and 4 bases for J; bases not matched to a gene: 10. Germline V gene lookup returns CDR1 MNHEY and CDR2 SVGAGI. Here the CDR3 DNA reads TGTGCCAGCAGTTCCGAGACAGGGGGTTATGGCTATGGCTACACCTTC. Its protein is CASSSETGGYGYGYTF.

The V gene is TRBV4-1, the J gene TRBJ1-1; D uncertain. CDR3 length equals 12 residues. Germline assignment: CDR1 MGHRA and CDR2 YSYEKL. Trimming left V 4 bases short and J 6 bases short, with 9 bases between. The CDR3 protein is CASSPPYSEAFF. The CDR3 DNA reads TGCGCCAGCAGCCCACCATACTCTGAAGCTTTCTTT.

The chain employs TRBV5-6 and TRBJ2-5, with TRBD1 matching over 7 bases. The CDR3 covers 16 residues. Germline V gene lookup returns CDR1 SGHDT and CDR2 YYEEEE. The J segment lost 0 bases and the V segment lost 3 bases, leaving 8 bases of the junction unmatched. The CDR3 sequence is CASSYNWDRNQETQYF. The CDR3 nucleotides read TGTGCCAGCAGCTACAATTGGGACAGAAACCAAGAGACCCAGTACTTC.

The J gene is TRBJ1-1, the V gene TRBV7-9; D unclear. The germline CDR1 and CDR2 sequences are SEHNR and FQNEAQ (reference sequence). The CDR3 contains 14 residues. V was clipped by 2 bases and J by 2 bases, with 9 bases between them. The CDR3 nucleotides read TGTGCCAGCAGCTTATCAGTTCGAAACACTGAAGCTTTCTTT. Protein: CASSLSVRNTEAFF.

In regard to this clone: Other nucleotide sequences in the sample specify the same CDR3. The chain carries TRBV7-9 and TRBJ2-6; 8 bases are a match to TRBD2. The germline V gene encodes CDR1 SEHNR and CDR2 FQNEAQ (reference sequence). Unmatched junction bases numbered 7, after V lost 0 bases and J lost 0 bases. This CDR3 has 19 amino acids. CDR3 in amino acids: CASSLANLAGYSGANVLTF. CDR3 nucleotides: TGTGCCAGCAGCTTAGCGAATCTAGCGGGCTACTCTGGGGCCAACGTCCTGACTTTC. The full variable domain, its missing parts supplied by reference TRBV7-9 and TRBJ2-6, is DTGVSQNPRHKITKRGQNVTFRCDPISEHNRLYWYRQTLGQGPEFLTYFQNEAQLEKSRLLSDRFSAERPKGSFSTLEIQRTEQGDSAMYLCASSLANLAGYSGANVLTFGAGSRLTVL.